The 16 T cell receptor beta chains below were found in one sample sequenced in a study of T cell clones after liver transplantation. TCRdb's copy holds only in-frame clones and misses some; the assay was immunoSEQ multiplex PCR. Among 68,000 or so clones listed, almost 95% were seen once. The sequences come from CD4+ T cells from blood, collected approximately 27 months after liver transplant. Source of these receptors: a human patient who received a liver transplant. Some of the T cells might come from the graft donor.

The chain combines TRBV6-6 with TRBJ2-3; 7 nucleotides agree with TRBD2. The V gene end was trimmed by 8 bases and the J gene end by 0 bases; junction bases not matched to a gene: 5. This CDR3 has 14 amino acids. CDR1 MNHNY and CDR2 SVGAGI come from the germline V gene (reference sequence). CDR3 region: CASGEGLSTDTQYF. The CDR3 DNA sequence: TGTGCCAGCGGGGAGGGCCTTAGCACAGATACGCAGTATTTT.

The chain couples TRBV11-2 to TRBJ1-1; 7 bases map to TRBD1. Germline-derived CDR1 and CDR2 are SGHAT and FQNNGV. Trimming at V came to 5 bases and at J to 6 bases, leaving 9 bases not matched to a gene. The CDR3 contains 14 residues. DNA of the CDR3: TGTGCCAGCAGCATAAGGGGGCGGGTAGCTGAAGCTTTCTTT. It specifies CASSIRGRVAEAFF.

The chain links TRBV29-1 to TRBJ2-2, with D possibly called TRBD1 or TRBD2 (5 bases each). The CDR3 has 15 amino acids. Germline V gene sequence: CDR1 SQVTM, CDR2 ANQGSEA. The V and J ends lost 6 bases and 3 bases respectively, with 17 bases between them. The CDR3 DNA reads TGCAGCGTAAGGGACCCCAAGGCGGACACCGGGGAGCTGTTTTTT. It translates to CSVRDPKADTGELFF.

This rearrangement joins TRBV4-1 to TRBJ2-1, with D possibly being TRBD1 (6 bases). The CDR3 loop spans 16 amino acids. Trimming stripped 0 bases from V and 9 bases from J, with 18 bases between. Germline V CDR1 and CDR2: MGHRA, YSYEKL. For the CDR3, the DNA is TGCGCCAGCAGCCAAGATGGGGGCCTTTTACCAGCTGAGCAGTTCTTC. This gives the protein CASSQDGGLLPAEQFF.

Only one count was recorded for this clone. The rearrangement uses TRBV11-2 and TRBJ2-6, with 7 bases that match TRBD1. Germline V gives CDR1 SGHAT, CDR2 FQNNGV. V lost 5 bases, J lost 2 bases, and 3 bases stayed unmatched. This CDR3 has 15 amino acids. The CDR3 loop is CASSLQGTGANVLTF. CDR3 sequence (DNA): TGTGCCAGCAGCCTACAGGGGACTGGGGCCAACGTCCTGACTTTC.

Only one count was recorded for this clone. This rearrangement joins TRBV2 to TRBJ1-5, with 7 positions matching TRBD1. V lost 6 bases and J lost 1; bases outside the gene matches: 6. The CDR3 has 15 amino acids. Germline V CDR1 and CDR2: SNHLY, FYNNEI. The CDR3 loop reads CASSATGNSNQPQHF. The CDR3 coding sequence is TGTGCCAGCAGCGCGACAGGGAACAGCAATCAGCCCCAGCATTTT.

V is TRBV28 and J is TRBJ2-1; 12 bases fit TRBD2. This CDR3 region has 15 residues. Unmatched junction bases numbered 3, after V lost 4 bases and J lost 5 bases. Germline loops: CDR1 MDHEN, CDR2 SYDVKM. CDR3 bases: TGTGCCAGCAGTTCCTGGACTAGCGGGAACAATGAGCAGTTCTTC. It is translated as CASSSWTSGNNEQFF.

The rearrangement uses TRBV28 and TRBJ1-2, with D uncertain. CDR3 length: 15 amino acids. Germline assignment: CDR1 MDHEN and CDR2 SYDVKM. V was pared by 3 bases and J by 0 bases, with 11 bases between. CDR3 nucleotides: TGTGCCAGCAGTTTTCCGGCTGGGCCTAACTATGGCTACACCTTC. Translating it yields CASSFPAGPNYGYTF.

The CDR3 nucleotides are TGTGCCACCAGCAGACGGGTCGGGACCCTCCGGCCTGAAGCTTTCTTT. As protein: CATSRRVGTLRPEAFF. V is TRBV15 and J is TRBJ1-1; tentatively, D is TRBD1 (5 bases). The V gene lost 2 bases and the J gene lost 6 bases, with 19 bases spanning the gap. The CDR3 is 16 residues long. Germline assignment: CDR1 LNHNV and CDR2 YYDKDF (reference sequence).

For the CDR3, the DNA is TGTGCCAGCAGTCCTCCGGGGAGGGTTCTGTCCGAGCAGTACTTC. Encoded protein: CASSPPGRVLSEQYF. The chain joins TRBV28 to TRBJ2-7; TRBD2 matches at 7 bases. V lost 5 bases, J lost 6 bases, and 13 bases stayed unmatched. The germline CDR1 and CDR2 sequences are MDHEN and SYDVKM. The CDR3 extends over 15 amino acids.

J is TRBJ2-2 and V is TRBV15, with D perhaps given as TRBD1 or TRBD2 (6 bases each). V was trimmed by 4 bases and J by 6 bases, leaving 15 bases between them. The CDR3 runs to 15 residues. CDR1 is LNHNV, CDR2 YYDKDF, per germline (reference sequence). The CDR3 sequence: CATSTETGRSGELFF. The CDR3 coding sequence is TGTGCCACCAGCACTGAAACAGGGAGGTCCGGGGAGCTGTTTTTT.

This chain links TRBV6-5 with TRBJ2-1; D possibly corresponds to TRBD2 (6 bases). Germline loops: CDR1 MNHEY, CDR2 SVGAGI. The CDR3 spans 15 residues. V lost 0 bases, J lost 3 bases, and 9 bases lay in between. In DNA, the CDR3 is TGTGCCAGCAGTTACTCGGGGCGGGACTACAATGAGCAGTTCTTC. This encodes CASSYSGRDYNEQFF.

The rearrangement joins TRBV7-9 to TRBJ2-7; tentatively, D is TRBD1 (5 bases). The germline V gene has CDR1 SEHNR and CDR2 FQNEAQ (reference sequence). Trimming removed 0 bases from V and 6 bases from J, with 6 bases in between. The CDR3 sequence is 12 residues long. CDR3 loop: CASSLAGVEQYF. The CDR3 region has the DNA TGTGCCAGCAGCTTAGCAGGGGTCGAGCAGTACTTC.

This chain links TRBV21-1 with TRBJ2-2; TRBD1 is the table's D call, not checked against the DNA. TRBV21-1 represents a pseudogene. The length of the CDR3 is 16 residues. The CDR3 DNA reads as TGTGCCAGCAGAAATACAGGGGGCGAGAGCACCGGGGAGCTGTTTTTT. Translating it yields CASRNTGGESTGELFF.

DNA of the CDR3: TGTGCCAGCAGCCGAAGACTAGCGGGGACCACAGATACGCAGTATTTT. This gives the protein CASSRRLAGTTDTQYF. V gene TRBV7-3 combines with J gene TRBJ2-3, with TRBD2 matching over 11 bases. The germline CDR1 and CDR2 sequences are SGHTA and FQGTGA. The CDR3 extends over 16 amino acids. With 5 bases clipped from V and 2 bases from J, the junction kept 6 bases outside the gene matches.

The chain joins TRBV10-3 to TRBJ1-1; no clear D. Trimming shortened V by 6 bases and J by 5 bases, and 16 bases separated the two germline ends. Germline CDR1 ENHRY, CDR2 SYGVKD. CDR3 length: 14 amino acids. The CDR3 DNA reads as TGTGCCATCAGGTCGGAGAATTTTATAACTGAAGCTTTCTTT. This codes for CAIRSENFITEAFF.